Below are 21 T cell receptor beta chains sequenced from a single sample in a study of spatial heterogeneity in lung cancer. Regarding time point: sample taken at primary tumor resection. Sequencing covered unsorted whole RNA taken from tumor, nontumor lung or frozen PBMC. One entry per CDR3 protein, called by TCRdb with MiXCR from the 5' RACE reads. This table has roughly 3,700 distinct CDR3 sequences, 16% appearing once. Sequenced material: PBMCs, taken at surgery. These receptors were collected from a male donor with early-stage non-small cell lung cancer.

The chain has TRBV10-3 and TRBJ1-1, with D possibly being TRBD1 (6 bases). Germline loops: CDR1 ENHRY, CDR2 SYGVKD. This CDR3 has 17 amino acids. Trimming shortened V by 0 bases and J by 11 bases, and 25 bases separated the two germline ends. The CDR3 DNA sequence: TGTGCCATCAGTGAGTCAACCCGTAGGACAGATCAACTCGAGGCTTTCTTT. It specifies CAISESTRRTDQLEAFF.

This clonotype was recorded many times. The V gene is TRBV7-9, the J gene TRBJ1-2, with no clear D. Trimming took 6 bases from V and 4 from J, leaving 15 bases between them. Germline V gene data show CDR1 as SEHNR and CDR2 as FQNEAQ (reference sequence). The CDR3 extends over 14 amino acids. CDR3 loop: CASSPSRESYGYTF. CDR3 bases: TGTGCCAGCAGTCCCTCGAGGGAGAGCTATGGCTACACCTTC.

This clonotype has a count of ten or more. V gene TRBV12-3 or TRBV12-4 combines with J gene TRBJ2-3, with 7 bases aligning to TRBD2. The ends lost 5 bases at V and 14 bases at J; junction bases unmatched: 13. CDR3 length equals 13 residues. This CDR3 reads CASSPREAGERYF. Here the CDR3 DNA reads TGTGCCAGCAGTCCCCGTGAGGCGGGGGAGAGGTATTTT.

The gene calls are TRBV7-3 and TRBJ2-7; D gene unclear. Trimming pared 2 bases from V and 4 bases from J, leaving 9 bases between. CDR3 size: 13 residues. Germline V gene data show CDR1 as SGHTA and CDR2 as FQGTGA. The DNA of the CDR3 is TGTGCCAGCAGCTTAGGGTACACGTACGAGCAGTACTTC. As protein: CASSLGYTYEQYF.

This clonotype was seen a single time. The V gene is TRBV6-1, the J gene TRBJ2-3, with D possibly being TRBD2 (5 bases). The germline V gene encodes CDR1 MNHNS and CDR2 SASEGT. This CDR3 is built from 14 residues. V was trimmed by 2 bases and J by 2 bases, leaving 8 bases between them. The CDR3 sequence is CASSEKGDTDTQYF. CDR3 DNA sequence: TGTGCCAGCAGTGAAAAGGGAGACACAGATACGCAGTATTTT.

CDR3 in DNA: TGCAGTGCTAGGGGGACTAAGGGCTACACCTTC. Translating gives CSARGTKGYTF. V usage is TRBV20-1 and J usage is TRBJ1-2; weak D call: TRBD1 (5 bases). Germline CDR1 reads DFQATT; CDR2 reads SNEGSKA (reference sequence). V was clipped by 3 bases and J by 8 bases, with 10 bases between them. The CDR3 totals 11 residues.

In its sample, this clonotype is medium-sized (0.01 to 0.1%). V is TRBV7-9 and J is TRBJ2-5; D perhaps matches TRBD2 (6 bases). V was shortened by 5 bases and J by 2 bases, with 15 bases between the two germline ends. Germline assignment: CDR1 SEHNR and CDR2 FQNEAQ (reference sequence). CDR3 size: 15 residues. CDR3 region: CASSPGTRPQETQYF. Written as DNA, the CDR3 is TGTGCCAGCAGCCCCGGGACTCGCCCGCAAGAGACCCAGTACTTC. Combining the CDR3 with reference TRBV7-9 and TRBJ2-5 gives the whole variable domain DTGVSQNPRHKITKRGQNVTFRCDPISEHNRLYWYRQTLGQGPEFLTYFQNEAQLEKSRLLSDRFSAERPKGSFSTLEIQRTEQGDSAMYLCASSPGTRPQETQYFGPGTRLLVL.

The V gene is TRBV11-3, the J gene TRBJ2-1; D possibly corresponds to TRBD1 (6 bases). CDR3 length: 15 residues. From germline, CDR1 is SGHNT and CDR2 YENEEA. V gave up 2 bases and J gave up 7 bases, with 15 bases separating them. The CDR3 sequence: CASSLRQGLRNEQFF. DNA of the CDR3: TGTGCCAGCAGCTTACGGCAGGGGTTAAGAAATGAGCAGTTCTTC. Based on the CDR3 plus reference TRBV11-3 and TRBJ2-1, the full variable domain is EAGVVQSPRYKIIEKKQPVAFWCNPISGHNTLYWYLQNLGQGPELLIRYENEEAVDDSQLPKDRFSAERLKGVDSTLKIQPAELGDSAVYLCASSLRQGLRNEQFFGPGTRLTVL.

This clonotype was observed a few times. A much larger clonotype is one base distant, so this may be a read error. This sequence joins TRBV7-9 and TRBJ1-2; a possible D gene is TRBD1 (6 bases). Germline-derived CDR1 and CDR2 are SEHNR and FQNEAQ (reference sequence). The CDR3 has 12 residues. As DNA, the CDR3 is TGTGTCAGCACTCAGGGGAGGGCTGGCTACACCTTC. It codes for CVSTQGRAGYTF.

This clonotype was seen more than once but under ten times. CDR3 region: CASSPQGALRYEQYF. In nucleotides, the CDR3 is TGTGCCAGCAGCCCACAGGGGGCGCTTCGCTACGAGCAGTACTTC. The chain carries TRBV3-1 and TRBJ2-7; 9 bases are shared with TRBD1. The trim removed 4 bases at V and 3 bases at J, leaving 7 bases unmatched. The length of the CDR3 is 15 residues. Germline V gene data show CDR1 as LGHDT and CDR2 as YNNKEL (reference sequence).

V and J are TRBV3-1 and TRBJ2-1; D not certain. This CDR3 has 14 residues. Germline V gives CDR1 LGHDT, CDR2 YNNKEL (reference sequence). The ends were cut back, 0 bases at V and 6 bases at J, with 9 bases in the middle. The CDR3 DNA sequence: TGTGCCAGCAGCCAAGATGTAACTCGCAATGAGCAGTTCTTC. Encoded protein: CASSQDVTRNEQFF.

This clonotype was observed many times. The CDR3 nucleotides are TGCGCCAGCAGCCATAACGAGGGGAGCGGGGCCAACGTCCTGACTTTC. This gives the protein CASSHNEGSGANVLTF. The chain uses TRBV4-1 and TRBJ2-6, with D possibly called TRBD1 or TRBD2 (5 bases each). V was shortened by 3 bases and J by 4 bases, with 13 bases between the two germline ends. There are 16 residues in the CDR3. Germline-derived CDR1 and CDR2 are MGHRA and YSYEKL.

This clonotype occurred many times. The V and J genes are TRBV28 and TRBJ2-5; D is perhaps TRBD1 or TRBD2 (5 bases each). CDR1 is MDHEN, CDR2 SYDVKM, per germline. V gave up 4 bases and J gave up 5 bases, with 5 bases separating them. The CDR3 is 11 amino acids. CDR3: CASSWDETQYF. CDR3 in DNA: TGTGCCAGCAGTTGGGACGAGACCCAGTACTTC.

This clonotype was detected many times. The chain has TRBV19 and TRBJ2-2; D call uncertain. Germline V gives CDR1 LNHDA, CDR2 SQIVND (reference sequence). The length of the CDR3 is 14 residues. Between the trimmed V and J ends, which lost 5 bases and 2 bases, there was a span of 9 bases. The CDR3 sequence is CASSPRLNTGELFF. CDR3 DNA: TGTGCCAGTAGTCCCCGACTTAACACCGGGGAGCTGTTTTTT.

This clonotype has at least ten counts. The rearrangement uses TRBV6-5 and TRBJ1-1; D may be TRBD1 (6 bases). Germline V gene lookup returns CDR1 MNHEY and CDR2 SVGAGI. The CDR3 loop spans 15 amino acids. Trimming pared 2 bases from V and 7 bases from J, leaving 17 bases between. Written as DNA, the CDR3 is TGTGCCAGCAGTTACAAGGGGGGCCCTGTTCGTGAAGCTTTCTTT. It is translated as CASSYKGGPVREAFF.

This clonotype appeared many times. This rearrangement joins TRBV9 to TRBJ2-7; the D is unclear. V lost 0 bases and J 3 bases, leaving 7 bases between the germline ends. The CDR3 sequence is 13 residues long. Per germline, CDR1 SGDLS and CDR2 YYNGEE. In nucleotides, the CDR3 is TGTGCCAGCAGCGTAGGGCTGAACTACGAGCAGTACTTC. This sequence encodes CASSVGLNYEQYF. The variable domain in full, completed from reference TRBV9 and TRBJ2-7, reads DSGVTQTPKHLITATGQRVTLRCSPRSGDLSVYWYQQSLDQGLQFLIQYYNGEERAKGNILERFSAQQFPDLHSELNLSSLELGDSALYFCASSVGLNYEQYFGPGTRLTVT.

The chain links TRBV18 to TRBJ2-1; 13 bases line up with TRBD2. Germline CDR1 KGHSH, CDR2 LQKENI. The CDR3 runs to 16 residues. V shed 3 bases, J shed 7 bases, and the junction held 6 bases outside the gene matches. CDR3 sequence: CASSPPTSGRGNEQFF. DNA of the CDR3: TGTGCCAGCTCACCCCCTACTAGCGGGAGGGGAAATGAGCAGTTCTTC.

This clonotype was picked up a small number of times. The gene calls are TRBV6-2 or TRBV6-3 and TRBJ2-1; D gene uncertain. Trimming cost V 2 bases and J 10 bases, with 9 bases left between them. Germline CDR1 is MNHEY and CDR2 is SVGEGT. The CDR3 totals 12 residues. The CDR3 reads CASSYGDGEQFF. The CDR3 nucleotides read TGTGCCAGCAGTTACGGAGATGGCGAGCAGTTCTTC.

Many counts were recorded for this clonotype. The V and J genes are TRBV28 and TRBJ2-7; 12 bases map to TRBD2. The CDR3 spans 17 residues. J lost 3 bases, V lost 5 bases, and 11 bases had no gene match. Germline CDR1 MDHEN, CDR2 SYDVKM. The CDR3: CASSPLMTSGSIYEQYF. The CDR3, as DNA: TGTGCCAGCAGTCCCCTGATGACTAGCGGGAGTATCTACGAGCAGTACTTC. Combining the CDR3 with reference TRBV28 and TRBJ2-7 gives the whole variable domain DVKVTQSSRYLVKRTGEKVFLECVQDMDHENMFWYRQDPGLGLRLIYFSYDVKMKEKGDIPEGYSVSREKKERFSLILESASTNQTSMYLCASSPLMTSGSIYEQYFGPGTRLTVT.

This clonotype was seen many times. The V gene is TRBV20-1, the J gene TRBJ2-7; 8 bases line up with TRBD2. Trimming removed 5 bases from V and 1 base from J; junction bases left unmatched: 13. The CDR3 covers 16 residues. Germline V gene sequence: CDR1 DFQATT, CDR2 SNEGSKA (reference sequence). CDR3 bases: TGCAGTGCTTCGCCCCTGACTAGCGCGACTTCCTACGAGCAGTACTTC. This translates into CSASPLTSATSYEQYF.

This clonotype ranks as medium-sized (0.01 to 0.1%). The chain combines TRBV5-4 with TRBJ2-3; 8 bases fit TRBD2. Germline CDR1 SGHNT, CDR2 YYREEE (reference sequence). J was trimmed by 4 bases and V by 4 bases; bases with no gene match: 14. The CDR3 is 17 amino acids. CDR3 protein: CASSPKGGGLGPDTQYF. CDR3 bases: TGTGCCAGCAGCCCTAAGGGCGGGGGGCTCGGGCCAGATACGCAGTATTTT.